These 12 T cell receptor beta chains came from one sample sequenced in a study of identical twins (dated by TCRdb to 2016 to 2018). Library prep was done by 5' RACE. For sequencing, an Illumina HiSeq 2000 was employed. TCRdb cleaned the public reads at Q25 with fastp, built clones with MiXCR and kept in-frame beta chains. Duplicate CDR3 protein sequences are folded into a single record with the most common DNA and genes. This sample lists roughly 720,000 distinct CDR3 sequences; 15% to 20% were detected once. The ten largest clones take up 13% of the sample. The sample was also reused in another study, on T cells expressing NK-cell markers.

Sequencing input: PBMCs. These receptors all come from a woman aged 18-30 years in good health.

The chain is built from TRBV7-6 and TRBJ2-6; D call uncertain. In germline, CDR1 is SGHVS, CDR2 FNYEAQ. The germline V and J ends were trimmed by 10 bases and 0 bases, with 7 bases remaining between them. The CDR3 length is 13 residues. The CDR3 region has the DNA TGTGCCACCCGGAGCTCTGGGGCCAACGTCCTGACTTTC. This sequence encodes CATRSSGANVLTF.

The CDR3 nucleotides are TGTGCCAGCAAATATCTGACTCAGGGGGACAATGAGCAGTTCTTC. It encodes CASKYLTQGDNEQFF. This chain links TRBV5-6 with TRBJ2-1; TRBD1 matches 7 bases. V was clipped by 6 bases and J by 5 bases; unmatched bases: 11. Germline CDR1 reads SGHDT; CDR2 reads YYEEEE. There are 15 residues in the CDR3.

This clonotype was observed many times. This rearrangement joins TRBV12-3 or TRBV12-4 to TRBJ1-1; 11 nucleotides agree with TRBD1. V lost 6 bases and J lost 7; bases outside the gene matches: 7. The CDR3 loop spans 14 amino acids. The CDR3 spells CASRPGTGGFEAFF. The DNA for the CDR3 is TGTGCCAGCAGACCCGGGACAGGGGGATTTGAAGCTTTCTTT.

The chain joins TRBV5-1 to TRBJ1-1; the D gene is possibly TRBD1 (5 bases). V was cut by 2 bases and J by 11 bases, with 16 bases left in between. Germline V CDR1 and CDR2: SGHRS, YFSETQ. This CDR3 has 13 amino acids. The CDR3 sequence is CASSFGTDFRAFF. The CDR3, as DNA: TGCGCCAGCAGCTTCGGGACCGATTTTAGGGCTTTCTTT.

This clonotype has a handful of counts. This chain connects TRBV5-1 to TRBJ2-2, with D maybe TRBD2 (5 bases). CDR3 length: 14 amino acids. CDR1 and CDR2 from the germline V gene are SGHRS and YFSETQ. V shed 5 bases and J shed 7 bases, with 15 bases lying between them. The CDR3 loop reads CASSEVASGGELFF. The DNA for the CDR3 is TGCGCCAGCAGTGAGGTAGCAAGCGGCGGGGAGCTGTTTTTT.

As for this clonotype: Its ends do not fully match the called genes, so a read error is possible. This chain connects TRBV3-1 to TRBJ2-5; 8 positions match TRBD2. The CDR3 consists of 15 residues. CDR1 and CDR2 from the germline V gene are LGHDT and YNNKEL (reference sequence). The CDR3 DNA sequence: TGTGCCAGCTGCCAATACGGGAGGGGCCTTGAGACCCAGTACTTC. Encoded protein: CASCQYGRGLETQYF.

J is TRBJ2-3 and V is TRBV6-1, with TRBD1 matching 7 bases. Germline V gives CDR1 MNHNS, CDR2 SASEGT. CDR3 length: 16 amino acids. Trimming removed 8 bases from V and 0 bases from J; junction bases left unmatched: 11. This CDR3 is CASLNSGTASTDTQYF. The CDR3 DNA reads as TGTGCCAGCTTAAACTCCGGGACAGCTAGCACAGATACGCAGTATTTT.

The CDR3 sequence is CASQLAGSYNEQFF. As DNA, the CDR3 is TGTGCCAGCCAACTAGCGGGGTCCTACAATGAGCAGTTCTTC. The gene calls are TRBV25-1 and TRBJ2-1; 10 bases map to TRBD2. The germline V gene has CDR1 MGHDK and CDR2 SYGVNS. J gave up 1 base and V 8 bases, and 2 bases lay outside the gene matches. This CDR3 region has 14 residues.

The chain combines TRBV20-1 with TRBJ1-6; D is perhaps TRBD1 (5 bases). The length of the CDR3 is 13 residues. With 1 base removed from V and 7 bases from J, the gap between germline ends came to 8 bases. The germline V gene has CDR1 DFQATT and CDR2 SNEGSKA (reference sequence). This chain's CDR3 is CSARGGANSPLHF. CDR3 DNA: TGCAGTGCTAGAGGCGGGGCAAATTCACCCCTCCACTTT.

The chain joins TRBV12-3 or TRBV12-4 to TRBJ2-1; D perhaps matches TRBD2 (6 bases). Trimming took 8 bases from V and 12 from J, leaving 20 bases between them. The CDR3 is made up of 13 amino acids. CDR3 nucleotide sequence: TGTGCCAGCGAACTGCGGGGCACCGGGGGGCAGTTCTTC. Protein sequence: CASELRGTGGQFF.

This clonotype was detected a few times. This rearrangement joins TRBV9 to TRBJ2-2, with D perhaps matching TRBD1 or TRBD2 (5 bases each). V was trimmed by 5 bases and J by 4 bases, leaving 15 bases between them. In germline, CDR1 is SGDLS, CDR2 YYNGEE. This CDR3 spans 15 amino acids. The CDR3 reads CASSNRDPFTGELFF. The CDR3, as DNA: TGTGCCAGCAGTAACCGGGACCCCTTCACCGGGGAGCTGTTTTTT.

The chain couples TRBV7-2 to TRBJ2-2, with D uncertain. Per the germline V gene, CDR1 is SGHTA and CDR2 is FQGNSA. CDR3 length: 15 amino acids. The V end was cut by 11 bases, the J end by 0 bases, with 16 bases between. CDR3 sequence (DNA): TGTGCCGCAGCGTACGGAAATTCGAACACCGGGGAGCTGTTTTTT. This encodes CAAAYGNSNTGELFF.